The 11 T cell receptor beta chains given below trace back to one sample, sequenced in a study of T cells in Graves' hyperthyroidism and ophthalmopathy. Amplification targeted TCR beta CDR3 regions from RNA transcripts. HTBI primers drove first-round RT-PCR of the TCR CDR3. MiXCR, run by TCRdb on the multiplex PCR reads, gives a single entry per CDR3 protein. The table has around 540,000 distinct CDR3 sequences, around 45% seen once. The source material was peripheral blood or thyroid tissue (not recorded which). The receptors were gathered from a woman aged 18-29 years with Graves' hyperthyroidism.

A remark on this clonotype: A much bigger clone sits one base away, suggesting this may be a read error. This CDR3 fails to terminate in the conserved phenylalanine or tryptophan, so it likely reflects a read error. The rearrangement links TRBV2 to TRBJ1-5; unclear D gene. V lost 6 bases and J 0 bases, leaving 9 bases between the germline ends. CDR1 SNHLY and CDR2 FYNNEI come from the germline V gene. This CDR3 has 14 residues. CDR3 amino acids: CASREEYSNQPQHL. The CDR3 nucleotides read TGTGCCAGCAGAGAGGAGTATAGCAATCAGCCCCAGCATCTT.

The chain combines TRBV7-6 with TRBJ1-6; perhaps TRBD1 as D (5 bases). Germline V lookup: CDR1 SGHVS, CDR2 FNYEAQ. V gave up 1 base and J gave up 14 bases, with 18 bases separating them. The CDR3 runs 15 residues. CDR3 bases: TGTGCCAGCAGCTTAGTCGGCGGGACCGAAACCACCCTCCACTTT. Amino acids: CASSLVGGTETTLHF.

This clonotype was observed a handful of times. The chain is built from TRBV20-1 and TRBJ2-5, with 8 bases identical to TRBD2. The CDR3 runs to 16 residues. J gave up 2 bases and V 3 bases, and 11 bases lay outside the gene matches. Germline loops: CDR1 DFQATT, CDR2 SNEGSKA (reference sequence). The CDR3 nucleotides read TGCAGTGCTAGGACGGGAGGGCAAGCTGCGCAAGAGACCCAGTACTTC. Translated: CSARTGGQAAQETQYF.

This clonotype appeared many times. The J gene is TRBJ2-5, the V gene TRBV7-2, with TRBD2 identical over 13 bases. Germline values: CDR1 SGHTA, CDR2 FQGNSA. The CDR3 has 14 residues. J lost 4 bases, V lost 6 bases, and 2 bases had no gene match. The CDR3 sequence: CASRGLAGAETQYF. In DNA, the CDR3 is TGTGCCAGCAGAGGACTAGCGGGGGCAGAGACCCAGTACTTC.

This clonotype appeared a few times. This chain joins TRBV10-3 and TRBJ1-5; D remains unclear. The germline CDR1 and CDR2 sequences are ENHRY and SYGVKD. The CDR3 is 13 residues long. The V end was cut by 2 bases, the J end by 6 bases, with 8 bases between. The CDR3 DNA is TGTGCCATCAGTGAGGGGAATGGTCAGCCCCAGCATTTT. Its translation: CAISEGNGQPQHF.

Of note for this clonotype: A read error is possible here, since a much larger clone lies one base away. This chain uses TRBV10-2 with TRBJ2-6, with D possibly being TRBD1 or TRBD2 (5 bases each). Germline values: CDR1 WSHSY, CDR2 SAAADI. This CDR3 is 13 amino acids long. The CDR3 sequence is CASSRTGASVLTF. CDR3 sequence (DNA): TGCGCCAGCAGTAGGACCGGGGCCAGCGTCCTGACTTTC.

A word on this clonotype: No conserved phenylalanine or tryptophan is present at the end of the CDR3, so a read error is the likely explanation. The genes are TRBV25-1 and TRBJ2-7; unclear D gene. Trimming removed 9 bases from V and 0 bases from J, with 18 bases in between. The V gene's germline CDR1 is MGHDK and CDR2 SYGVNS. The CDR3 has 15 amino acids. The CDR3 sequence: CASSIGFGSSYEQYL. In DNA form, the CDR3 reads TGTGCCAGTAGTATAGGTTTCGGCAGCTCCTACGAGCAGTACCTC.

This clonotype was counted only a few times. This chain connects TRBV20-1 to TRBJ1-5, with D uncertain. CDR1 DFQATT and CDR2 SNEGSKA come from the germline V gene (reference sequence). V was clipped by 1 base and J by 2 bases, with 6 bases between them. This CDR3 has 13 amino acids. For the CDR3, the DNA is TGCAGTGCTAGAGCTTCAGGCAATCAGCCCCAGCATTTT. It codes for CSARASGNQPQHF.

This clonotype has just a few counts. The chain has TRBV7-9 and TRBJ2-5; 9 bases fit TRBD1. The CDR3 contains 15 residues. The V and J ends lost 4 bases and 4 bases, in that order; junction bases with no gene match: 7. Germline V gene data show CDR1 as SEHNR and CDR2 as FQNEAQ (reference sequence). The CDR3 is CASSWTGEIGETQYF. In DNA form, the CDR3 reads TGTGCCAGCAGCTGGACAGGGGAGATCGGAGAGACCCAGTACTTC.

This clonotype was seen a single time. This chain joins TRBV7-6 and TRBJ1-2, with TRBD1 identical over 12 bases. This CDR3 has 15 residues. CDR1 SGHVS and CDR2 FNYEAQ come from the germline V gene. The V and J ends lost 6 bases and 6 bases, in that order; junction bases with no gene match: 8. The chain's CDR3 is CASRPLGQGANGYTF. CDR3 in DNA: TGTGCCAGCAGGCCTCTGGGACAGGGGGCCAATGGCTACACCTTC.

The chain employs TRBV20-1 and TRBJ2-2; the match to TRBD2 covers 13 bases. Germline V lookup: CDR1 DFQATT, CDR2 SNEGSKA (reference sequence). J lost 3 bases, V lost 1 base, and 8 bases had no gene match. The CDR3 runs 18 residues. CDR3 DNA sequence: TGCAGTGCTAGAGGAACCGAGACTAGCGGGAGGTACACCGGGGAGCTGTTTTTT. This encodes CSARGTETSGRYTGELFF.